The rows below give T cell receptor beta chains drawn from one sample of a study of blood T cells in healthy people across ages. TCRdb re-derived calls from the 5' RACE reads in MiXCR, one entry per CDR3 protein. The data show over a million distinct CDR3 sequences, roughly 59% seen once. The material sequenced was blood. These receptors came from a man younger than 35 in good health. The CDR3 runs from the conserved cysteine through the conserved F or W. Fields, in order: D gene, V gene, clone size, J gene, CDR3 protein, CDR3 DNA. A D gene is named only where the DNA matches it firmly. Size is stated for part of the rows, as once, few or many counts, or as a class when the clone is expanded.

TRBD2,TRBV9,once,TRBJ2-5,CASSVGGTVGLQETQYF,TGTGCCAGCAGCGTAGGGGGAACGGTGGGACTACAAGAGACCCAGTACTTC
-,TRBV3-1,-,TRBJ2-3,CASSQAARDYTQYF,TGTGCCAGCAGCCAAGCGGCCAGGGACTATACGCAGTATTTT
-,TRBV20-1,-,TRBJ1-6,CSAREPYQYNSPLHF,TGCAGTGCTAGAGAACCTTATCAATATAATTCACCCCTCCACTTT
-,TRBV4-1,-,TRBJ2-7,CASSHGGNEQYF,TGTGCCAGCAGCCACGGAGGAAACGAGCAGTACTTC
-,TRBV2,-,TRBJ1-2,CARSMDSASYGHTF,TGTGCCAGGTCAATGGACAGCGCATCCTATGGCCACACCTTC
-,TRBV28,-,TRBJ2-1,CATQEGARVNEQFF,TGTGCCACCCAGGAGGGAGCGAGGGTGAATGAGCAGTTCTTC
-,TRBV6-5,-,TRBJ2-5,CASSYGGPGETQYF,TGTGCCAGCAGTTACGGGGGACCTGGGGAGACCCAGTACTTC
TRBD2,TRBV20-1,-,TRBJ2-5,CSARTSGRAPQETQYF,TGCAGTGCTAGGACTAGCGGGAGGGCCCCCCAAGAGACCCAGTACTTC
TRBD1,TRBV7-9,-,TRBJ2-4,CASSLGQGVAKDIQYF,TGTGCCAGCAGCTTAGGGCAGGGGGTCGCCAAAGACATTCAGTACTTC
TRBD1,TRBV5-1,-,TRBJ1-2,CASRPNTGADYGYTF,TGCGCCAGCAGGCCCAACACAGGGGCGGACTATGGCTACACCTTC
-,TRBV3-1,once,TRBJ1-1,CASSQMDTRMNTEAFF,TGTGCCAGCAGCCAAATGGACACTAGGATGAACACTGAAGCTTTCTTT
-,TRBV29-1,-,TRBJ2-3,CSVRTGRSTDTQYF,TGCAGCGTCCGAACAGGGCGGAGCACAGATACGCAGTATTTT
TRBD1,TRBV6-2/TRBV6-3,-,TRBJ2-7,CASSYSGTVLYEQYF,TGTGCCAGCAGTTACTCGGGGACAGTACTATACGAGCAGTACTTC
TRBD2,TRBV7-9,-,TRBJ2-1,CASSFRKGLDINEQFF,TGTGCCAGCAGCTTCCGAAAGGGACTAGACATCAATGAGCAGTTCTTC
-,TRBV29-1,few,TRBJ1-2,CSVLGTLDYGYTF,TGCAGCGTCCTCGGGACATTGGACTATGGCTACACCTTC
TRBD1,TRBV7-9,-,TRBJ1-6,CASSPDRDGPPLHF,TGTGCCAGCAGCCCTGACAGGGATGGTCCACCCCTCCACTTT
-,TRBV27,-,TRBJ2-5,CASSLSARQETQYF,TGTGCCAGCAGTTTATCGGCCAGACAGGAGACCCAGTACTTC
-,TRBV20-1,-,TRBJ2-7,CSAREPGQAYEQYF,TGCAGTGCTAGAGAGCCCGGACAAGCCTACGAGCAGTACTTC
-,TRBV20-1,-,TRBJ2-3,CSASQVRGPKTQYFGPGTDTQYF,-
-,TRBV20-1,-,TRBJ2-7,CSAKGLDSYEQYF,TGCAGTGCCAAGGGGCTCGACTCCTACGAGCAGTACTTC
TRBD1,TRBV20-1,-,TRBJ2-7,CSARRSLDRNYEQYF,TGCAGTGCTAGAAGATCACTGGACAGGAACTACGAGCAGTACTTC
-,TRBV29-1,-,TRBJ1-1,CSVESGEGTEAFF,TGCAGCGTTGAATCGGGTGAAGGAACTGAAGCTTTCTTT
-,TRBV10-3,-,TRBJ2-3,CAISLQRGTGTTQYF,TGTGCCATCAGCTTACAACGGGGCACTGGGACCACGCAGTATTTT
-,TRBV4-2,-,TRBJ1-2,CASSQDWLTRGYGYTF,TGTGCCAGCAGCCAAGATTGGTTGACGCGGGGCTATGGCTACACCTTC
TRBD1,TRBV20-1,-,TRBJ2-5,CSAKTGGVETQYF,TGCAGTGCGAAAACAGGGGGCGTAGAGACCCAGTACTTC
-,TRBV2,-,TRBJ1-2,CASRPGRSGYTF,TGTGCCAGCAGGCCGGGTAGAAGTGGCTACACCTTC
-,TRBV9,few,TRBJ2-1,CASSLQGSGDRNEQFF,TGTGCCAGCAGCCTCCAAGGTAGCGGGGACAGGAATGAGCAGTTCTTC
TRBD2,TRBV10-3,-,TRBJ2-1,CAISRLAGGDNEQFF,TGTGCCATCAGCCGACTAGCGGGAGGGGACAATGAGCAGTTCTTC
TRBD2,TRBV29-1,-,TRBJ2-3,CSVDREGDTQYF,TGCAGCGTTGACAGGGAGGGGGATACGCAGTATTTT
-,TRBV14,-,TRBJ1-6,CASSQVLENSPLHF,TGTGCCAGCAGCCAAGTATTGGAGAATTCACCCCTCCACTTT
TRBD1,TRBV2,-,TRBJ2-5,CASNNPDRVQETQYF,TGTGCCAGCAATAACCCGGACAGGGTCCAAGAGACCCAGTACTTC
-,TRBV4-1,few,TRBJ2-7,CASRHGTGDYEQYF,TGCGCCAGCAGGCATGGGACGGGGGACTACGAGCAGTACTTC
TRBD2,TRBV10-2,-,TRBJ2-7,CASRGGITYEQYF,TGCGCCAGCCGGGGGGGGATTACCTACGAGCAGTACTTC
-,TRBV6-2/TRBV6-3,-,TRBJ2-3,CASSWVGASTDTQYF,TGTGCCAGCAGTTGGGTAGGCGCGAGCACAGATACGCAGTATTTT
TRBD2,TRBV10-3,few,TRBJ2-3,CAISVSGTSVTDTQYF,TGTGCCATCAGTGTTTCCGGGACTAGCGTCACGGATACGCAGTATTTT
TRBD2,TRBV10-2,once,TRBJ2-3,CASRTGGVDTQYF,TGCGCCAGCAGAACGGGAGGCGTAGATACGCAGTATTTT
-,TRBV6-5,-,TRBJ2-7,CASRTEGGTYEQYF,TGTGCCAGCCGTACGGAGGGGGGAACCTACGAGCAGTACTTC
TRBD1,TRBV2,-,TRBJ1-4,CASRGQGAGKLFF,TGTGCCAGCAGAGGACAGGGCGCGGGAAAACTGTTTTTT
TRBD2,TRBV2,-,TRBJ2-7,CASSEVYSAPGGYF,TGCGCCAGCAGTGAAGTATACAGCGCCCCGGGGGGGTACTTC
TRBD2,TRBV20-1,-,TRBJ2-1,CSANQREGPYNEQFF,TGCAGTGCAAATCAGCGGGAGGGACCCTACAATGAGCAGTTCTTC
TRBD1,TRBV7-2,-,TRBJ2-1,CASSVRTGAHEQFF,TGTGCCAGCAGCGTACGGACAGGGGCCCATGAGCAGTTCTTC
-,TRBV12-3/TRBV12-4,-,TRBJ2-3,CASSPPLLRLGYF,TGTGCCAGCAGTCCCCCGCTCCTAAGGTTGGGGTATTTT
-,TRBV5-1,-,TRBJ2-2,CASSWNAGTSNTGELFF,TGCGCCAGCAGCTGGAACGCCGGGACATCGAACACCGGGGAGCTGTTTTTT
TRBD1,TRBV7-9,-,TRBJ1-3,CASSAGQLSGNTIYF,TGTGCCAGCAGCGCGGGACAGCTTTCTGGAAACACCATATATTTT